This entry describes one T cell receptor beta chain. This entry belongs to a study of blood T cell repertoires in COVID-19. Trimming pared 5 bases from V and 7 bases from J, leaving 12 bases between. CDR1 and CDR2 from the germline V gene are SGHAT and FQNNGV. The CDR3 is 12 residues long. Assay used: immunoSEQ multiplex PCR; TCRdb lists only in-frame clones, some missing. Of approximately 72,000 clones listed, about 85% are singletons. The chain carries TRBV11-2 and TRBJ2-7; D unresolved. The source of this sequence is a woman of 80 years or more with active or convalescent COVID-19. Sequencing was performed on peripheral blood. CDR3 in DNA: TGTGCCAGCAGCACTCTACGTCTAGAGCAGTACTTC. Translated: CASSTLRLEQYF.